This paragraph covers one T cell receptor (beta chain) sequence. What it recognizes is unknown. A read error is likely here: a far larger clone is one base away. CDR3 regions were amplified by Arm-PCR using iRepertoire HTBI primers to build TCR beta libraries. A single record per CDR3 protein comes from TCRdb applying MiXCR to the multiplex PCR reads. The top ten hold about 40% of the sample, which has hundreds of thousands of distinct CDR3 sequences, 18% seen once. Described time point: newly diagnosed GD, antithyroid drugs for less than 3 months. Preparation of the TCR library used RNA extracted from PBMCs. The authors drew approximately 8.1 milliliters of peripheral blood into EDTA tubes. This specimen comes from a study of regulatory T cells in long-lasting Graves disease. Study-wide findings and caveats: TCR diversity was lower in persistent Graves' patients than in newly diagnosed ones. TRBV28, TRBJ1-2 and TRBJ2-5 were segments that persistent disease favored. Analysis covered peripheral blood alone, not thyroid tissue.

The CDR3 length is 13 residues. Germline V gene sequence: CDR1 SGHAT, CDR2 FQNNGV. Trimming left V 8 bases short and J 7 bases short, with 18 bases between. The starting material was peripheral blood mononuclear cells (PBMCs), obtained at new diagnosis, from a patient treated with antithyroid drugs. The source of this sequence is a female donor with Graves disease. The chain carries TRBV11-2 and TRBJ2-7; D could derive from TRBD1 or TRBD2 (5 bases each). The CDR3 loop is CASCRDRGDEQYF. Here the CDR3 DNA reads TGTGCCAGCTGCCGCGACCGAGGGGATGAGCAGTACTTC.